Reported below is one T cell receptor (beta chain). Its target is not known. Germline lookup yields CDR1 SGHTA and CDR2 FQGNSA. The CDR3 covers 15 residues. Trimming removed 5 bases from V and 2 bases from J; junction bases left unmatched: 7. The entry originates in a study of CD8 T cells in ankylosing spondylitis. Points from the study as a whole: In ankylosing spondylitis blood, a motif of roughly eight highly homologous TCR beta variants appeared characteristic. Certain motif variants had earlier been reported in reactive arthritis synovial fluid and blood.

TCRdb re-called the 5' RACE reads with MiXCR, one entry per CDR3 protein. Of 200,000 to 250,000 distinct CDR3 sequences detected, over 9.5% appear once; the ten largest clones hold under 25%. Sample: blood, either unsorted or a sorted T cell fraction (not recorded which). This rearrangement joins TRBV7-2 to TRBJ2-7; 9 nucleotides agree with TRBD2. The sequence came from a male donor with ankylosing spondylitis or in good health (not recorded which). CDR3 coding DNA: TGTGCCAGCAGCCCCGGGGCTAGCGGGGCCTACGAGCAGTACTTC. It translates to CASSPGASGAYEQYF.